This TCR beta chain was recorded in a study of control samples from healthy donors and cancer patients (dated by TCRdb to 2019 to 2021). The library was built by means of the immunoSEQ multiplex PCR assay. TCRdb holds this immuneACCESS table with in-frame rearrangements only. Some clones are missing; in checked studies, unresolved V genes explain under half, and the rest has no known cause. This sample lists 140,000 to 150,000 clones; about nine tenths were detected once. The ten top clones hold roughly 3.2% of the sample. This clone was counted a few times. Its antigen is not yet known. The record has no base qualities; no much larger clone is one base away. The sample holds other DNA sequences that translate to the same CDR3. CDR1 and CDR2 are read off the germline V gene as SGHTS and YDEGEE. At the junction V is shortened by 4 bases and J by 3 bases; bases outside the gene matches: 2. Taken from cysteine to phenylalanine, the CDR3 has 14 residues. CDR3 DNA only is kept here, 42 bases in frame from base 1.

The sample was blood. This clonotype originated in a man in his thirties or forties in good health. This receptor chain uses TRBV5-8 and TRBJ1-3; 9 bases in the middle match TRBD1. The DNA is as follows: TGTGCCAGCAGCCTGACAGGGGGTGGAAACACCATATATTTT. Protein translation: CASSLTGGGNTIYF.